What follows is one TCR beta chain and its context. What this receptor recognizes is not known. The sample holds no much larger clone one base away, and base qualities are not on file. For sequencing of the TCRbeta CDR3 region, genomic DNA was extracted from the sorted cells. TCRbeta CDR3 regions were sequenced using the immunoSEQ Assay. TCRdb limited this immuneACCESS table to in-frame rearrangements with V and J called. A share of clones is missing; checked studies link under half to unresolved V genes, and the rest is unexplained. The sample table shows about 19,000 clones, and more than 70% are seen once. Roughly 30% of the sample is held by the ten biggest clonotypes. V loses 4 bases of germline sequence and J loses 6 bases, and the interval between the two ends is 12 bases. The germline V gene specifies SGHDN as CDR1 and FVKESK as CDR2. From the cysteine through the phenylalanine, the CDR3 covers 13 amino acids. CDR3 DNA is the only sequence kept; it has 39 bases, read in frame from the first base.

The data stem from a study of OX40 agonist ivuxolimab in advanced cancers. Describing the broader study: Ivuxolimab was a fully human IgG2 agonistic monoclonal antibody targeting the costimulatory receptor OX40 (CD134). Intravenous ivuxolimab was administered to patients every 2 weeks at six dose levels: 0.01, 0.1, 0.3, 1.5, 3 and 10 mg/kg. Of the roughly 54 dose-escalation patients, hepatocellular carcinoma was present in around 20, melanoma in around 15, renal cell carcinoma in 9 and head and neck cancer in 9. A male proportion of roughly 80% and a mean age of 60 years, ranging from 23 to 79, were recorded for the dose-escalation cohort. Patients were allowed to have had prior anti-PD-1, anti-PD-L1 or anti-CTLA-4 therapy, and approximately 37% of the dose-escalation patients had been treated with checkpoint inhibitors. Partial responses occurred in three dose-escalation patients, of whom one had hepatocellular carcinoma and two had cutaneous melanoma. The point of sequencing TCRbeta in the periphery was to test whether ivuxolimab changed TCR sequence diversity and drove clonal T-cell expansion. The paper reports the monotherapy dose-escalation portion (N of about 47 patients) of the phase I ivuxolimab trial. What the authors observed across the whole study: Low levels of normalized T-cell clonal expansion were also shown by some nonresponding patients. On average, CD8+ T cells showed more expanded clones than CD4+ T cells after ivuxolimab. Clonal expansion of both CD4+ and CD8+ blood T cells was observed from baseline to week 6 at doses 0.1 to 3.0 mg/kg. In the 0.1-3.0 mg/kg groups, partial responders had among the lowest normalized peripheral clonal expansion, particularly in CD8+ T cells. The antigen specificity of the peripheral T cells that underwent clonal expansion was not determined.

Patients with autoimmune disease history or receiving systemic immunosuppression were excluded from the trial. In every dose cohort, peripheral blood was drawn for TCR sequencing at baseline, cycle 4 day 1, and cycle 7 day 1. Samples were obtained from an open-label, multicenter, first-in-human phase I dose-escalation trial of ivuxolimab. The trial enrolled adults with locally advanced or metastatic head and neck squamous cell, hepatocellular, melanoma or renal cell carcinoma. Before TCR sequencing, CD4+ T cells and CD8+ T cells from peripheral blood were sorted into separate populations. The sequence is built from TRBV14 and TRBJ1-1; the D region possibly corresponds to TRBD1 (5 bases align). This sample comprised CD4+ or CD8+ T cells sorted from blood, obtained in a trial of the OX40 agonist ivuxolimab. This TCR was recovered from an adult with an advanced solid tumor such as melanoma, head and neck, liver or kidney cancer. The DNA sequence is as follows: TGTGCCAGCAGCCCCCACGGACACTCTGAAGCTTTCTTT. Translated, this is CASSPHGHSEAFF. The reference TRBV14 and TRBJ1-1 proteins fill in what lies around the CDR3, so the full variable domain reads EAGVTQFPSHSVIEKGQTVTLRCDPISGHDNLYWYRRVMGKEIKFLLHFVKESKQDESGMPNNRFLAERTGGTYSTLKVQPAELEDSGVYFCASSPHGHSEAFFGQGTRLTVV.